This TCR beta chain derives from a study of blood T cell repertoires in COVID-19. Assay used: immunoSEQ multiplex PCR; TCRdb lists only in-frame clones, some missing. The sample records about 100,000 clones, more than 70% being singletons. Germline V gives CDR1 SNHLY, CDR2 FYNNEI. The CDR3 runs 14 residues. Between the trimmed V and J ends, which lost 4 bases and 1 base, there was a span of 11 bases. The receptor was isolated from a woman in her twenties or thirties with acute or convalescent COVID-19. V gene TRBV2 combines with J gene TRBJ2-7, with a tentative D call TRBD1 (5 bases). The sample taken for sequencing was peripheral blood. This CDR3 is CASSAAGPSYEQYF. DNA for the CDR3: TGTGCCAGCAGTGCGGCAGGGCCATCCTACGAGCAGTACTTC.